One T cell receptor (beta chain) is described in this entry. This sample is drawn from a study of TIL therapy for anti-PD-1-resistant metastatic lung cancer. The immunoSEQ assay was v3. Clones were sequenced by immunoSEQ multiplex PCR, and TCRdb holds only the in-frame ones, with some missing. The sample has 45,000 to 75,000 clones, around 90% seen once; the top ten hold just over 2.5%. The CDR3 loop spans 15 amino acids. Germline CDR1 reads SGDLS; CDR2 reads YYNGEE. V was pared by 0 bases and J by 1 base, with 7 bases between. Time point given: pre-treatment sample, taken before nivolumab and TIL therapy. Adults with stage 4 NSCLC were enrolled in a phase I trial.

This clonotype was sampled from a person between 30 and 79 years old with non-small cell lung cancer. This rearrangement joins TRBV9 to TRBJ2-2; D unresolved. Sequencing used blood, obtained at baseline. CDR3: CASSVGSLNTGELFF. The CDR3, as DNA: TGTGCCAGCAGCGTAGGGTCGCTGAACACCGGGGAGCTGTTTTTT.